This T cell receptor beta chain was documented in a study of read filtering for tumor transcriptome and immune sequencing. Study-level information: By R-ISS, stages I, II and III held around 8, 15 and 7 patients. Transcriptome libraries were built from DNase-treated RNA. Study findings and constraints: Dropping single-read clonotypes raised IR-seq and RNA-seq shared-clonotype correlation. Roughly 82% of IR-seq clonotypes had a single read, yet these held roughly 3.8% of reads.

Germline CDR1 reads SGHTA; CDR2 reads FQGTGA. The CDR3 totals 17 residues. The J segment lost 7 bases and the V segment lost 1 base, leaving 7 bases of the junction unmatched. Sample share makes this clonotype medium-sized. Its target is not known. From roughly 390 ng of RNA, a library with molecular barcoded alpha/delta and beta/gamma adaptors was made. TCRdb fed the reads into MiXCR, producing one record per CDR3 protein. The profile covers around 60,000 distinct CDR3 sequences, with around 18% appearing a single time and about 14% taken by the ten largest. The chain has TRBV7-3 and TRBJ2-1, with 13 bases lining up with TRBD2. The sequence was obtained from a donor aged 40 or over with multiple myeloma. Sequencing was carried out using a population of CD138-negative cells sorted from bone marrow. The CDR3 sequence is CASSLKGRTSGSNEQFF. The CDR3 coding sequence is TGTGCCAGCAGCTTAAAGGGCCGGACTAGCGGGAGTAATGAGCAGTTCTTC.